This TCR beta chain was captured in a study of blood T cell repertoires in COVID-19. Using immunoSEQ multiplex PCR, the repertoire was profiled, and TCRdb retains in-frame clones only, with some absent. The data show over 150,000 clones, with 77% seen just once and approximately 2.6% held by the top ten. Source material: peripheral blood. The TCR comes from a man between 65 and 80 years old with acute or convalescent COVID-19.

CDR3 coding DNA: TGTGCCAGCAGCTCAACCCGGGACTTTAGCGGGGTAGATCTAAATACGGAGACCCAGTACTTC. This encodes CASSSTRDFSGVDLNTETQYF. The chain uses TRBV7-6 and TRBJ2-5, with 8 bases identical to TRBD2. CDR1 SGHVS and CDR2 FNYEAQ come from the germline V gene. Trimming cost V 4 bases and J 5 bases; bases outside gene matches: 27. This CDR3 is 21 amino acids long.